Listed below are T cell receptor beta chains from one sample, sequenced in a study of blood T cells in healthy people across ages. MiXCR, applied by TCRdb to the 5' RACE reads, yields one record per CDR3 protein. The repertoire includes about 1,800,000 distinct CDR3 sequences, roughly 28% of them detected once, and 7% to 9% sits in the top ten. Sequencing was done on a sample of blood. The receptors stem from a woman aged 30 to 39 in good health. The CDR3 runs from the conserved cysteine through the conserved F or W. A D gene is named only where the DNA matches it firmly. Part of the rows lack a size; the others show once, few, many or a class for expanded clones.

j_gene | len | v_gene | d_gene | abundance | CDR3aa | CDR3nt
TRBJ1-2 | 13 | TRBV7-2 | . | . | CACSRVVPYGYTF | TGTGCCTGCAGCCGAGTTGTCCCATATGGCTACACCTTC
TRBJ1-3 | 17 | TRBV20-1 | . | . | CSARGERAGRLGNTIYF | TGCAGTGCTAGAGGAGAAAGAGCAGGGAGGCTCGGAAACACCATATATTTT
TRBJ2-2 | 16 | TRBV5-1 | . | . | CASSDRQAPNTGELFF | TGCGCCAGCAGCGACAGACAGGCCCCGAACACCGGGGAGCTGTTTTTT
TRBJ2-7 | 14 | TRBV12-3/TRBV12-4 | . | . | CASSLRRNHYEQYF | TGTGCCAGCAGTTTGCGCAGGAACCACTACGAGCAGTACTTC
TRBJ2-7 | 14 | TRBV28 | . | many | CASSTGALSYEQYF | TGTGCCTCCTCAACGGGGGCACTTTCGTACGAGCAGTACTTC
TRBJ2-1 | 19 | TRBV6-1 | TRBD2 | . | CASRPSLAGVLNPYNEQFF | TGTGCCAGCAGACCCTCTCTAGCGGGGGTTCTCAACCCGTACAATGAGCAGTTCTTC
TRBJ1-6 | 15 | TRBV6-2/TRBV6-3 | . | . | CASSYIIPENSPLHF | TGTGCCAGCAGTTACATTATACCTGAAAATTCACCCCTCCACTTT
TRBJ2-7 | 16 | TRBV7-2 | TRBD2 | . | CASSSLGGSGRNEQYF | TGTGCCAGCAGCTCCCTCGGTGGTAGCGGGAGGAACGAGCAGTACTTC
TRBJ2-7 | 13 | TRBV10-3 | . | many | CAIRPAGIDEQYF | TGTGCCATCAGGCCAGCGGGTATCGACGAGCAGTACTTC
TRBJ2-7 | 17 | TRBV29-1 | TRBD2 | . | CSVEDTSGPSFPYEQYF | TGCAGCGTTGAAGACACTAGCGGGCCATCCTTCCCCTATGAGCAGTACTTC
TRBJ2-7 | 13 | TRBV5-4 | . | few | CASSRDGAWEQYF | TGTGCCAGCAGCCGGGATGGCGCGTGGGAGCAGTACTTC
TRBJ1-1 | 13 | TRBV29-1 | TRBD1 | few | CSVHGQGGLEAFF | TGCAGCGTCCACGGACAGGGCGGGTTGGAAGCTTTCTTT
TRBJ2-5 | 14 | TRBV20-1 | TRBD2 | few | CSARGPREQETQYF | TGCAGTGCTAGAGGGCCGCGGGAGCAAGAGACCCAGTACTTC
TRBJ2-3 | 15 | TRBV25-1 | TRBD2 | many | CASSFSGESTDTQYF | TGTGCCAGCAGTTTTAGCGGGGAAAGCACAGATACGCAGTATTTT
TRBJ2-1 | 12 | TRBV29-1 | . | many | CSVMQGRDEQFF | TGCAGCGTCATGCAGGGGCGCGATGAGCAGTTCTTC
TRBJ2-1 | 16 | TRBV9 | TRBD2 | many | CASSSSGVTLYNEQFF | TGTGCCAGCAGCTCTAGCGGGGTTACCCTATACAATGAGCAGTTCTTC
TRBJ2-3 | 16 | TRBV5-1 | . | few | CASSWSRAGEGDTQYF | TGCGCCAGCAGCTGGAGCAGGGCAGGGGAAGGAGATACGCAGTATTTT
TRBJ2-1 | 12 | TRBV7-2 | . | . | CASSTSLRGQFF | TGTGCCAGCAGCACTAGCTTGCGGGGGCAGTTCTTC
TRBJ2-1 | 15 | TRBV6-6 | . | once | CASSYPRGESNEQCF | TGTGCCAGCAGTTACCCTCGGGGTGAGAGTAATGAGCAGTGCTTC
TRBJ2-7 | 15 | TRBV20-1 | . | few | CSAWIRDGISYEQYF | TGCAGTGCTTGGATCCGGGACGGCATCTCCTACGAGCAGTACTTC
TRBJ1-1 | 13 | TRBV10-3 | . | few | CAISATENTEAFF | TGTGCCATCAGTGCGACGGAGAACACTGAAGCTTTCTTT
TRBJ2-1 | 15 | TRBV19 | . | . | CASSMIGELYNEQFF | TGTGCCAGTAGTATGATTGGGGAGCTGTACAATGAGCAGTTCTTC
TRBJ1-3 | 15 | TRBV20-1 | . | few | CSARAVDTSGNTIYF | TGCAGTGCTAGAGCAGTCGATACCTCTGGAAACACCATATATTTT
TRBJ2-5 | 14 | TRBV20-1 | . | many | CSAPAPEYRETQYF | TGCAGTGCCCCCGCTCCGGAGTATAGAGAGACCCAGTACTTC
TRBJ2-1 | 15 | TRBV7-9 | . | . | CASSLLDGPRHEQFF | TGTGCCAGCAGCTTATTGGACGGACCACGCCATGAGCAGTTCTTC
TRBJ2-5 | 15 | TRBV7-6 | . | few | CASSPVNGGTATQYF | TGTGCCAGCAGCCCAGTAAACGGGGGAACGGCGACCCAGTACTTC
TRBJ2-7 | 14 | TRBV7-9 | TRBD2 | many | CASSPTGGWYEQYF | TGTGCCAGCAGCCCCACGGGGGGATGGTACGAGCAGTACTTC
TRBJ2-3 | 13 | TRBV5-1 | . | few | CASSWDLVNTQYF | TGCGCCAGCAGCTGGGACCTGGTTAATACGCAGTATTTT
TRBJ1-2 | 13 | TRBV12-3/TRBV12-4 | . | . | CASTEDRSVGYTF | TGTGCCAGCACCGAGGACCGTAGTGTAGGCTACACCTTC
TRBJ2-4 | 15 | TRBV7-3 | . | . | CASSLGPGAQNIQYF | TGTGCCAGCAGCTTAGGCCCCGGGGCACAAAACATTCAGTACTTC
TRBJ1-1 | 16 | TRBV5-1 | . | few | CASSFGRGSDNTEAFF | TGCGCCAGCAGCTTCGGCAGGGGCTCGGACAACACTGAAGCTTTCTTT
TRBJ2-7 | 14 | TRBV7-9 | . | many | CASSPPTNVYEQYF | TGTGCCAGCAGCCCCCCAACTAACGTCTACGAGCAGTACTTC
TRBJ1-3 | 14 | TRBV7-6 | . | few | CASSTGTSGNTIYF | TGTGCCAGCAGCACAGGCACCTCTGGAAACACCATATATTTT
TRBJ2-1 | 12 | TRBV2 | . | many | CASSDGGNEQFF | TGTGCCAGCAGCGATGGGGGGAATGAGCAGTTCTTC
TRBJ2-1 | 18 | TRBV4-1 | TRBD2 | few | CASSQGLLASGGYNEQFF | TGCGCCAGCAGCCAAGGGCTCCTAGCTAGCGGGGGCTACAATGAGCAGTTCTTC
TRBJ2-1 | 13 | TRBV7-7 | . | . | CASSFSVGNEQFF | TGTGCCAGCAGTTTTTCGGTGGGCAATGAGCAGTTCTTC
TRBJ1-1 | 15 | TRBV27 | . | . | CASSPRRMGNTEAFF | TGTGCCAGCAGTCCTCGTAGGATGGGGAACACTGAAGCTTTCTTT
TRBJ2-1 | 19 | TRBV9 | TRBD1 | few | CASSAPQGASRPSYNEQFF | TGTGCCAGCAGCGCCCCTCAGGGGGCTTCAAGACCTTCCTACAATGAGCAGTTCTTC
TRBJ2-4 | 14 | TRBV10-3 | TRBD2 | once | CAISPGLDLNEQYF | TGTGCCATCAGTCCGGGACTAGACCTCAATGAGCAGTACTTC
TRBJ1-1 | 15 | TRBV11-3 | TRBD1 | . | CASSGIGQGVTEAFF | TGTGCCAGCAGCGGGATTGGACAGGGGGTCACTGAAGCTTTCTTT
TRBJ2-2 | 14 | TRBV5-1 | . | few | CASSGLTLTGELFF | TGCGCCAGCAGTGGACTGACCCTAACCGGGGAGCTGTTTTTT
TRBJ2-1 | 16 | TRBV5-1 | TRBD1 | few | CASSMNRDRESGEQFF | TGCGCCAGCAGCATGAACCGGGACAGGGAATCGGGTGAGCAGTTCTTC
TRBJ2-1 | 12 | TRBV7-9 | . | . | CASRYTDGEQFF | TGTGCCAGCAGGTACACAGACGGTGAGCAGTTCTTC
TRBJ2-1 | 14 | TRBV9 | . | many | CASSVAPNDNEQFF | TGTGCCAGCAGCGTAGCCCCCAACGACAATGAGCAGTTCTTC
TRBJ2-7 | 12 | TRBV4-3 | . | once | CTSSQVGGEQYF | TGCACCAGCAGCCAAGTAGGGGGCGAGCAGTACTTC
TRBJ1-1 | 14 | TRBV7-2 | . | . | CASSSRRGNTEAFF | TGTGCCAGCAGCTCGAGACGGGGTAACACTGAAGCTTTCTTT
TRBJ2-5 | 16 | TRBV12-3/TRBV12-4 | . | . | CASSLVGARSGETQYF | TGTGCCAGCAGTTTAGTCGGCGCGAGGTCCGGAGAGACCCAGTACTTC
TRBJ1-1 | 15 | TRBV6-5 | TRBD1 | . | CASGRDRRENAEAFF | TGTGCCAGCGGTCGGGACAGGAGGGAGAACGCTGAAGCTTTCTTT
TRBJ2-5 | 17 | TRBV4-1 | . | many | CASSQMGLGEDQETQYF | TGCGCCAGCAGCCAAATGGGGCTAGGAGAGGACCAAGAGACCCAGTACTTC